Listed below are T cell receptor beta chains from one sample, sequenced in a study of blood T cells in healthy people across ages. From the 5' RACE reads, TCRdb called clonotypes with MiXCR, one entry per CDR3 protein. The data hold about 1.1 million distinct CDR3 sequences, with roughly two fifths observed a single time. The sequencing input was blood. The receptors come from a man younger than 35 in good health. The CDR3 runs from the conserved cysteine through the conserved F or W. Each record gives: clone size, V gene, D gene, J gene, CDR3 DNA, CDR3 protein. D genes are given only for firm matches. Some rows have no size entry. The others give once, few or many, or a class for an expanded clone.

.,TRBV7-9,.,TRBJ1-4,TGTGCCAGCAGCTCCCCCGACAGTAGGGATTATGAAAAACTGTTTTTT,CASSSPDSRDYEKLFF
few,TRBV20-1,TRBD1,TRBJ1-2,TGCAGTGACACACCCGGGACAGCAAAGTATGGCTACACCTTC,CSDTPGTAKYGYTF
few,TRBV4-1,.,TRBJ1-4,TGCGCCAGCAGCCAAAGGGGCGCGTCCGCACCTAATGAAAAACTGTTTTTT,CASSQRGASAPNEKLFF
few,TRBV28,.,TRBJ1-2,TGTGCCAGCAGTCCCCGTGGCGGCACCCATATTCGCTACACCTTC,CASSPRGGTHIRYTF
few,TRBV3-1,.,TRBJ2-3,TGTGCCAGCAGGGGCAGGACCACAGATACGCAGTATTTT,CASRGRTTDTQYF
.,TRBV20-1,TRBD1,TRBJ2-7,TGCAGTGCTAGAACTAGGACAGGGGCCTACGAGCAGTACTTC,CSARTRTGAYEQYF
few,TRBV27,.,TRBJ1-6,TGTGCCAGCAGTCTCACGTATGGTAGCTCCTATAATTCACCCCTCCACTTT,CASSLTYGSSYNSPLHF
few,TRBV5-1,.,TRBJ2-1,TGCGCCAGCAGCCTGTCGGCTAGCCGAGCAGATGAGCAGTTCTTC,CASSLSASRADEQFF
.,TRBV9,.,TRBJ1-5,TGTGCCAGCAGCGCCGGGGGCAGTCCCAATCAGCCCCAGCATTTT,CASSAGGSPNQPQHF
.,TRBV9,.,TRBJ2-3,TGTGCCAGCAGCGTAGAGGGGAGGACATACATCACAGATACGCAGTATTTT,CASSVEGRTYITDTQYF
few,TRBV7-2,.,TRBJ1-5,TGTGCCAGCAGCCTGGGACCTATTAGCAATCAGCCCCAGCATTTT,CASSLGPISNQPQHF
.,TRBV7-2,.,TRBJ2-7,TGTGCCAGCAGCCGGCTAGCTGCCCGTTCCGAGCAGTACTTC,CASSRLAARSEQYF
few,TRBV19,.,TRBJ1-1,TGTGCCAGTAGTATAGGGGGGGCGGCTGAAGCTTTCTTT,CASSIGGAAEAFF
.,TRBV9,.,TRBJ1-1,TGTGCCAGCAGCGGCCCCGGGGACCCTGAAGCTTTCTTT,CASSGPGDPEAFF
.,TRBV25-1,.,TRBJ2-5,TGTGCCAGCAGTGCACAGGGTGGAGGGCGAGAGACCCAGTACTTC,CASSAQGGGRETQYF